This record looks at one T cell receptor beta chain sequence and its context. The CDR3 extends over 13 amino acids. CDR1 is WSHSY, CDR2 SAAADI, per germline. The J segment lost 5 bases and the V segment lost 6 bases, leaving 1 base of the junction unmatched. The sample originates from a study of neoadjuvant nivolumab and ipilimumab in lung cancer. Assay: immunoSEQ multiplex PCR; the TCRdb copy retains only in-frame clones and omits some. The table records more than 7,500 clones, around 81% of them present only once. The origin of this receptor is an adult with non-small cell lung cancer. The genes are TRBV10-2 and TRBJ2-2; 9 bases fit TRBD1. Here the sequenced sample was peripheral blood, taken before neoadjuvant nivolumab, alone or with ipilimumab. The CDR3 protein is CASRDRGTGELFF. In nucleotides, the CDR3 is TGCGCCAGCAGGGACAGGGGAACCGGGGAGCTGTTTTTT.